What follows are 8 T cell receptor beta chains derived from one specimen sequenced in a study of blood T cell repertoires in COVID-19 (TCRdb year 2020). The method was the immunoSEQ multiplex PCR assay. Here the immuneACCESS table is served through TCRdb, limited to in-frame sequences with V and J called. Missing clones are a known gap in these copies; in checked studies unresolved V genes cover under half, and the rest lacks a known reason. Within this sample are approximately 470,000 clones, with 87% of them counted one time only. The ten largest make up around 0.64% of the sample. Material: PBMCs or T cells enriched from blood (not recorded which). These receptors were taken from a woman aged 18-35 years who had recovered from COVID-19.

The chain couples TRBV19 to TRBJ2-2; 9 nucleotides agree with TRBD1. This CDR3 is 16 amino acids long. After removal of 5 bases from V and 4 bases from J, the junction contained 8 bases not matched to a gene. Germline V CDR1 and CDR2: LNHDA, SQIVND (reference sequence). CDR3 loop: CASSPNRGQGTGELFF. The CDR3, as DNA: TGTGCCAGTAGTCCCAACAGGGGGCAAGGCACCGGGGAGCTGTTTTTT.

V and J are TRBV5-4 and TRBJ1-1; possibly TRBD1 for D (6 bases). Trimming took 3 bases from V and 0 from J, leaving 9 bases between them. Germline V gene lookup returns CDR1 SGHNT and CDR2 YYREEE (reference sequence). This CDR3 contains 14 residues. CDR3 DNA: TGTGCCAGCAGCTGGGGACACCTGAACACTGAAGCTTTCTTT. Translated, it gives CASSWGHLNTEAFF.

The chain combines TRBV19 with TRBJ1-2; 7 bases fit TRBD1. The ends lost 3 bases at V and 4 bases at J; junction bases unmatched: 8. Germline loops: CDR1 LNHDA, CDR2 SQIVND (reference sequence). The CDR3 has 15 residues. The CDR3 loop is CASSIGGTASYGYTF. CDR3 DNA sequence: TGTGCCAGTAGTATTGGGGGGACAGCGAGCTATGGCTACACCTTC.

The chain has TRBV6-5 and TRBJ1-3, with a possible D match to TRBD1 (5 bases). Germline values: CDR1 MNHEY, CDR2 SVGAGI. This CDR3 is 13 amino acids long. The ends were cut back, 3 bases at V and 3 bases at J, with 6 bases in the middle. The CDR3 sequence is CASSYDSGNTIYF. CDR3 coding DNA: TGTGCCAGCAGTTATGACAGTGGAAACACCATATATTTT.

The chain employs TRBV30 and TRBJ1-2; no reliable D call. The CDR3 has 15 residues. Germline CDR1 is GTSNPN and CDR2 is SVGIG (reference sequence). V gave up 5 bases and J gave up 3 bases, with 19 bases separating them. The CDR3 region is CAWDNPEARDYGYTF. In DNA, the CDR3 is TGTGCCTGGGATAATCCGGAGGCTAGGGACTATGGCTACACCTTC.

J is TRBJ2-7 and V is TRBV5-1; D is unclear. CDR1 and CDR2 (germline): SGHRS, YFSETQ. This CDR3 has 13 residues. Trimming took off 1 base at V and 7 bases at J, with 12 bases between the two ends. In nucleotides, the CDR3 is TGCGCCAGCAGCTTGCTGCCCGATCGGGAGCAGTACTTC. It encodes CASSLLPDREQYF.

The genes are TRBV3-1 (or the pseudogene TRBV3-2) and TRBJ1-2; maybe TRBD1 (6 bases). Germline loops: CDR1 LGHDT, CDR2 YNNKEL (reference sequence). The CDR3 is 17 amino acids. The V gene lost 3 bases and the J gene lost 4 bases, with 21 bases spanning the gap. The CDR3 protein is CASSHYSRGAFSYGYTF. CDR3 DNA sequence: TGTGCCAGCAGCCATTATTCCAGGGGTGCGTTTAGCTATGGCTACACCTTC.

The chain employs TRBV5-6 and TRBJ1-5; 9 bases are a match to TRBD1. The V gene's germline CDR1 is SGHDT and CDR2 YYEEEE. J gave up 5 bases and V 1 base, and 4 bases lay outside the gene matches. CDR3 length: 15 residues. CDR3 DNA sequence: TGTGCCAGCAGCTTGCTTCGACAGGGGGATCAGCCCCAGCATTTT. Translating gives CASSLLRQGDQPQHF. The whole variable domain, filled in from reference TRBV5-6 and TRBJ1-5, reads DAGVTQSPTHLIKTRGQQVTLRCSPKSGHDTVSWYQQALGQGPQFIFQYYEEEERQRGNFPDRFSGHQFPNYSSELNVNALLLGDSALYLCASSLLRQGDQPQHFGDGTRLSIL.